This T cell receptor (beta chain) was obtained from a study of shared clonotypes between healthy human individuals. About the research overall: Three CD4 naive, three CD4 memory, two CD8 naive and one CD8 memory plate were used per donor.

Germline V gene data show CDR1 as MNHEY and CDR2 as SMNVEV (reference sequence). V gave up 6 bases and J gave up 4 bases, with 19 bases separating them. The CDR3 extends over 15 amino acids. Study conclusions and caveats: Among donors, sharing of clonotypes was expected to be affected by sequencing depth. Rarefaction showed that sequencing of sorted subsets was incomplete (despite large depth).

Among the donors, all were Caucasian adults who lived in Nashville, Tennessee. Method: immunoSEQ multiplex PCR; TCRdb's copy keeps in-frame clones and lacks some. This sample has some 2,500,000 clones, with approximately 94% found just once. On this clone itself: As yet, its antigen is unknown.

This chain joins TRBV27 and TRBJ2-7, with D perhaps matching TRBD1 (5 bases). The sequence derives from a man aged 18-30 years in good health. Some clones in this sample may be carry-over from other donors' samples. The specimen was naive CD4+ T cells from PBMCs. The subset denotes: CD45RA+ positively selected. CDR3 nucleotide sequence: TGTGCCAGCAGCCCATCCCTAGGACATTTGTACGAGCAGTACTTC. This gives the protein CASSPSLGHLYEQYF.